The rows below give T cell receptor beta chains drawn from one sample of a study of somatic mutations in cytotoxic T cells in rheumatoid arthritis. The method was immunoSEQ multiplex PCR; TCRdb's version includes in-frame clones alone and lacks a portion of them. The sample has 17,000 or so clones; 75% to 80% are singletons. Sequenced input: CD8+ T cells sorted from blood. The origin of the receptors is an adult with rheumatoid arthritis. Each CDR3 is given with its conserved first and last residue. D genes are given only for firm matches. Only part of the rows carry a size: once, few, many, or a class if the clone is expanded.

d_call	clone_size	v_call	j_call	cdr3_nt	cdr3_aa
-	few	TRBV9	TRBJ2-7	TGTGCCAGCAGCGTAGGTATGATCGGCTACGAGCAGTACTTC	CASSVGMIGYEQYF
TRBD1	-	TRBV5-4	TRBJ2-7	TGTGCCAGCAGCCCCGACAGGGTTAGGCCCTACGAGCAGTACTTC	CASSPDRVRPYEQYF
-	-	TRBV6-6	TRBJ1-5	TGTGCCAGGAATCAGCCCCAGCATTTT	CARNQPQHF
TRBD2	-	TRBV5-6	TRBJ2-5	TGTGCCAGCAGCACCGAAGCGGGGGTATTCCAAGAGACCCAGTACTTC	CASSTEAGVFQETQYF
-	once	TRBV9	TRBJ1-2	TGTGCCAGCAGCGTAGAGTCGGATGGGATACTATATGGCTACACCTTC	CASSVESDGILYGYTF
-	-	TRBV28	TRBJ2-3	TGTGCCAGCACCGCCAGTGATACGCAGTATTTT	CASTASDTQYF
-	-	TRBV7-9	TRBJ1-2	TGTGCCAGCAGCGGCGCCCGGAATATAGCTAACTATGGCTACACCTTC	CASSGARNIANYGYTF
-	-	TRBV19	TRBJ2-7	TGTGCCAGTAGTAAAATCCAGGGCTACGAGCAGTACTTC	CASSKIQGYEQYF
TRBD1	-	TRBV30	TRBJ1-2	TGTGCCTGGAGTGTACTTTACAGGGGGGGCTACACCTTC	CAWSVLYRGGYTF
-	once	TRBV9	TRBJ1-6	TGTGCCAGCAGCGTATCCAGTTATAATTCACCCCTCCACTTT	CASSVSSYNSPLHF
-	-	TRBV4-2	TRBJ1-2	TGTGCCAGCAGCCAAGGGGGCAGCTATGGCTACACCTTC	CASSQGGSYGYTF
-	-	TRBV5-4	TRBJ1-1	TGTGCCAGCAGCTCGAAACGACGGAACACTGAAGCTTTCTTT	CASSSKRRNTEAFF
TRBD1	-	TRBV5-6	TRBJ1-2	TGTGCCAGCAGCGCGACAGGGGTTGACTATGGCTACACCTTC	CASSATGVDYGYTF
TRBD2	once	TRBV10-2	TRBJ2-3	TGCGCCAGCAAATGGCTAGCGGGGAGCCACAACACAGATACGCAGTATTTT	CASKWLAGSHNTDTQYF
-	few	TRBV29-1	TRBJ1-1	TGCAGCCCAGATGAACAGGGACCGAACACTGAAGCTTTCTTT	CSPDEQGPNTEAFF
-	-	TRBV5-8	TRBJ1-2	TGTGCCAGCAGCTTGGGGGTCCCGAACGAGAGTTATGGCTACACCTTC	CASSLGVPNESYGYTF
-	once	TRBV28	TRBJ1-2	TGTGCCAGCCTCGCAGGGGCCTATGGCTACACCTTC	CASLAGAYGYTF
TRBD2	-	TRBV9	TRBJ2-5	TGTGCCAGCAGCGTAGCTACTGCTCCGGGGGGGCGGGAGACCCAGTACTTC	CASSVATAPGGRETQYF
-	once	TRBV15	TRBJ1-1	TGTGCCACCAGGGGGAATGGCACTGAAGCTTTCTTT	CATRGNGTEAFF
-	-	TRBV9	TRBJ2-2	TGTGCCAGCAGCGTAGAAGGGAACACCGGGGAGCTGTTTTTT	CASSVEGNTGELFF
TRBD2	-	TRBV30	TRBJ2-2	TGTGCCTGGGAACCGGGCGGGGGGGAAGGGACCGGGGAGCTGTTTTTT	CAWEPGGGEGTGELFF
-	-	TRBV6-1	TRBJ1-2	TGTGCCAGCAGGGCCTTACCGGGGGGTCCCTATGGCTACACCTTC	CASRALPGGPYGYTF
-	few	TRBV4-1	TRBJ1-5	TGCGCCAGCAGCCTATGGGGAAAAAATCAGCCCCAGCATTTT	CASSLWGKNQPQHF
-	-	TRBV9	TRBJ2-2	TGTGCCAGCAGCGTAGCCGGGATTGGGGAGCTGTTTTTT	CASSVAGIGELFF
TRBD1	-	TRBV9	TRBJ2-2	TGTGCCAGCAGCCACTTCGGGACAGGGGATGGGGGGGAGCTGTTTTTT	CASSHFGTGDGGELFF
-	-	TRBV19	TRBJ1-1	TGTGCCAGTAGTCACGGGGGTCCGAACACTGAAGCTTTCTTT	CASSHGGPNTEAFF
-	-	TRBV28	TRBJ1-1	TGTGCCAGCAGTTTCGGGGGCGGGACTGAAGCTTTCTTT	CASSFGGGTEAFF
-	-	TRBV27	TRBJ1-2	TGTGCCAGCAGTCAGATCTGGGGGAATAACTATGGCTACACCTTC	CASSQIWGNNYGYTF
TRBD1	-	TRBV7-6	TRBJ2-1	TGTGCCAGCAGCTCCGCAGGACAGGGTCTCTCCTACAATGAGCAGTTCTTC	CASSSAGQGLSYNEQFF
TRBD1	-	TRBV30	TRBJ1-4	TGTGCCTGGTGGACAGGTCAAGGCTCTAATGAAAAACTGTTTTTT	CAWWTGQGSNEKLFF
-	-	TRBV18	TRBJ2-3	TGTGCCAGCTCACGCCTAGGGGGCACAGATACGCAGTATTTT	CASSRLGGTDTQYF
TRBD1	-	TRBV19	TRBJ1-2	TGTGCCAGCACCGGGACAGGGTGGAGCTACACCTTC	CASTGTGWSYTF
-	-	TRBV7-9	TRBJ1-6	TGTGCCAGCAGCCCCCCGTTCCGGGCCCCCCCGGGTTCACCCCTCCACTTT	CASSPPFRAPPGSPLHF
-	-	TRBV28	TRBJ1-1	TGTGCCAGCAGTTTGGGGATGAACACTGAAGCTTTCTTT	CASSLGMNTEAFF
TRBD1	-	TRBV4-1	TRBJ1-5	TGCGCCAGCAGCCAAGTTGGGACAGGGGGTAGTCAGCCCCAGCATTTT	CASSQVGTGGSQPQHF
-	few	TRBV6-5	TRBJ1-3	TGTGCCAGCACCCGGGCGGGGGCTGGAAACACCATATATTTT	CASTRAGAGNTIYF
-	-	TRBV2	TRBJ2-7	TGTGCCAGCAGTGTCAGGGTCTCCTACGAGCAGTACTTC	CASSVRVSYEQYF
-	-	TRBV4-1	TRBJ2-2	TGCGCCAGCAGCCAAGACAGTTCCCCCCCGGTATTGGGGGAGCTGTTTTTT	CASSQDSSPPVLGELFF
-	-	TRBV14	TRBJ1-1	TGTGCCAGCAGCCCCCTATTCTCTACCCGGGGCACTGAAGCTTTCTTT	CASSPLFSTRGTEAFF
-	-	TRBV7-9	TRBJ2-7	TGTGCCAGCAGCTTCTCGATTGGCGAGCAGTACTTC	CASSFSIGEQYF
TRBD2	once	TRBV5-4	TRBJ2-1	TGTGCCAGCAGCCCGGGACTAGCGGGGGGGCCCTACAATGAGCAGTTCTTC	CASSPGLAGGPYNEQFF
-	-	TRBV11-2	TRBJ1-1	TGTGCCAGCAGCTTAGATTTAGGGGGCACTGAAGCTTTCTTT	CASSLDLGGTEAFF
-	-	TRBV6-5	TRBJ2-3	TGTGCCACACAGTTGGACAGAAGCACAGATACGCAGTATTTT	CATQLDRSTDTQYF
-	-	TRBV27	TRBJ2-7	TGTGCCAGCAGTCCCGGGACGGTCAACGAGCAGTACTTC	CASSPGTVNEQYF
-	-	TRBV14	TRBJ1-1	TGTGCCAGCAGCCAAGAGGTCTCGGGTGCTGAAGCTTTCTTT	CASSQEVSGAEAFF
-	few	TRBV10-2	TRBJ2-7	TGCGCCAGCAGTGGGTCCTACGAGCAGTACTTC	CASSGSYEQYF
TRBD1	-	TRBV9	TRBJ1-2	TGTGCCAGCAGCGTACTCGGGGGGACAGGGACTAACTATGGCTACACCTTC	CASSVLGGTGTNYGYTF
TRBD2	-	TRBV11-2	TRBJ2-7	TGTGCCAGCAGTTCCAGGGAGGGCGAGCAGTACTTC	CASSSREGEQYF
-	-	TRBV4-1	TRBJ2-5	TGCGCCAGCAGCCCCACTAAGGGGGAAGAGACCCAGTACTTC	CASSPTKGEETQYF
-	few	TRBV5-4	TRBJ2-7	TGTGCCAGCAGCTTGGGCAGCCCCGACAGGGAGCAGTACTTC	CASSLGSPDREQYF
-	-	TRBV27	TRBJ2-2	TGTGCCAGCAGTTTTTCCAATGCGAACACCGGGGAGCTGTTTTTT	CASSFSNANTGELFF
TRBD1	once	TRBV27	TRBJ1-1	TGTGCCAGCAAAACAGGGGTTGGGACTGAAGCTTTCTTT	CASKTGVGTEAFF
-	-	TRBV28	TRBJ1-6	TGTGCCAGCAAACTCATAAATTCACCCCTCCACTTT	CASKLINSPLHF
TRBD1	-	TRBV2	TRBJ2-5	TGTGCCAGCATAGGGAATACCGGGACAGTACAAGAGACCCAGTACTTC	CASIGNTGTVQETQYF